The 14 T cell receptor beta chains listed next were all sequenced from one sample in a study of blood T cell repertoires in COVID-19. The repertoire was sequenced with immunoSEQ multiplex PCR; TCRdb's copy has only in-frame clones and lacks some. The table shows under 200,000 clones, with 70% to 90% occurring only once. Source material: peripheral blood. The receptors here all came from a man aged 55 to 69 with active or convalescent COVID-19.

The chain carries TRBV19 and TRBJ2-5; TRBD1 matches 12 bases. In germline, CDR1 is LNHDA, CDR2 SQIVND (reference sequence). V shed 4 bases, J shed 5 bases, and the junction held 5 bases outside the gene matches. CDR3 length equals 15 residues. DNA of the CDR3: TGTGCCAGTAGTACCCCGGGACAGGGGGCCGAGACCCAGTACTTC. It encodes CASSTPGQGAETQYF.

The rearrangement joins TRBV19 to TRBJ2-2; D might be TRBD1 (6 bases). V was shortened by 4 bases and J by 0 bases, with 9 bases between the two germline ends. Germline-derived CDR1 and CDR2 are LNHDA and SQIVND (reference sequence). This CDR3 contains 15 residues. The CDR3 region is CASSTQGANTGELFF. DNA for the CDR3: TGTGCCAGTAGTACACAGGGTGCGAACACCGGGGAGCTGTTTTTT.

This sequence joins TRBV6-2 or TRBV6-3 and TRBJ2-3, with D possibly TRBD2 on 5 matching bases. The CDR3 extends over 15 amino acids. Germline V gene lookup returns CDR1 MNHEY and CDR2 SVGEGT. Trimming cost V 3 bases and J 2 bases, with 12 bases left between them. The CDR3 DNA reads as TGTGCCAGCAGTTATCTCGGGGTTCACACAGATACGCAGTATTTT. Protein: CASSYLGVHTDTQYF.

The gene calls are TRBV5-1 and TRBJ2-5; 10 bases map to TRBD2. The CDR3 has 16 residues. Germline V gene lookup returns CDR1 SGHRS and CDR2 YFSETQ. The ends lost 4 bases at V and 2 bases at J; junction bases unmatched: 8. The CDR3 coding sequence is TGCGCCAGCAGCCCGGGAATAGCGGGGGGACAAGAGACCCAGTACTTC. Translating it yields CASSPGIAGGQETQYF.

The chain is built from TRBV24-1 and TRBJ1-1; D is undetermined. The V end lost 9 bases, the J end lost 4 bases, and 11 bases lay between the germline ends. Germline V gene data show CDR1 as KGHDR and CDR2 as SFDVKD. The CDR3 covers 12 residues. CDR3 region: CATCTSLTEAFF. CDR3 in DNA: TGTGCCACCTGTACAAGTCTCACTGAAGCTTTCTTT.

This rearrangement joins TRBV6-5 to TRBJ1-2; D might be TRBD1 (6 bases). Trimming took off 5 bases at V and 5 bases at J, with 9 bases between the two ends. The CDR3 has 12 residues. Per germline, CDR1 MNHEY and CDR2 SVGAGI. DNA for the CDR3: TGTGCCAGCAGTACAGGGTTATATGGCTACACCTTC. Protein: CASSTGLYGYTF.

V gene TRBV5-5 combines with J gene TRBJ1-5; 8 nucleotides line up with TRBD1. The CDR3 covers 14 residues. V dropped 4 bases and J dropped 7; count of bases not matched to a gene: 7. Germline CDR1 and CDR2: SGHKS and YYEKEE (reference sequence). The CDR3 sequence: CASSPGQGGQPQHF. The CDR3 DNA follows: TGTGCCAGCAGCCCTGGACAGGGAGGACAGCCCCAGCATTTT.

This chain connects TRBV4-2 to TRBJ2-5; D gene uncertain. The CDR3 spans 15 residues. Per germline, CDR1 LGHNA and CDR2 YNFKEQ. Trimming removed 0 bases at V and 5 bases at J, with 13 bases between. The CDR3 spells CASSQDWVVGETQYF. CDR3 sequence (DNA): TGTGCCAGCAGCCAAGATTGGGTAGTCGGGGAGACCCAGTACTTC.

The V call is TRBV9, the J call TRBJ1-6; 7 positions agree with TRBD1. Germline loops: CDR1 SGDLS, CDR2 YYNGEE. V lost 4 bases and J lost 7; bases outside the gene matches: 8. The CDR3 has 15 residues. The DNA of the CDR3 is TGTGCCAGCAGCCCTCGACAGGGTGGAAATTCACCCCTCCACTTT. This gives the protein CASSPRQGGNSPLHF. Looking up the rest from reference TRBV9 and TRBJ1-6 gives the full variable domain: DSGVTQTPKHLITATGQRVTLRCSPRSGDLSVYWYQQSLDQGLQFLIQYYNGEERAKGNILERFSAQQFPDLHSELNLSSLELGDSALYFCASSPRQGGNSPLHFGNGTRLTVT.

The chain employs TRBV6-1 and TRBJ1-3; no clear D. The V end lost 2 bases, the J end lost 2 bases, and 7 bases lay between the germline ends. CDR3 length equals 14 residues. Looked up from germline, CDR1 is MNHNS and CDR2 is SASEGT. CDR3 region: CASSERGAGNTIYF. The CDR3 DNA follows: TGTGCCAGCAGTGAACGGGGTGCTGGAAACACCATATATTTT.

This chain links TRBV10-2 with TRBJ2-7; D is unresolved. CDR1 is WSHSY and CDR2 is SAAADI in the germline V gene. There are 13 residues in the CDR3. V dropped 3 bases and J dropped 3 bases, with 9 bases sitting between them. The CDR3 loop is CASSDGLDYEQYF. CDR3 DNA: TGCGCCAGCAGTGACGGGTTAGACTACGAGCAGTACTTC.

In DNA, the CDR3 is TGTGCCACCAGCAGAGATAGAACCACTGGAAACACCATATATTTT. Protein product: CATSRDRTTGNTIYF. The chain is built from TRBV15 and TRBJ1-3; D unresolved. Germline assignment: CDR1 LNHNV and CDR2 YYDKDF (reference sequence). The CDR3 contains 15 residues. Trimming shortened V by 0 bases and J by 2 bases, and 8 bases separated the two germline ends.

The CDR3 sequence: CASSDGGRTRETQYF. The DNA for the CDR3 is TGTGCCAGCTCCGACGGGGGACGTACCCGAGAGACCCAGTACTTC. The gene calls are TRBV19 and TRBJ2-5, with a tentative D call TRBD2 (6 bases). V gave up 9 bases and J gave up 4 bases, with 21 bases separating them. Germline V CDR1 and CDR2: LNHDA, SQIVND (reference sequence). The CDR3 runs to 15 residues.

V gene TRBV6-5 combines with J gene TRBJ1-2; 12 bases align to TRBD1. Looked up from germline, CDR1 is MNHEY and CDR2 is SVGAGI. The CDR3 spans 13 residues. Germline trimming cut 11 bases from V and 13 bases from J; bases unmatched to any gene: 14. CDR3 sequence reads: CAARSRDRGLCTF. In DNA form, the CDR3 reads TGTGCCGCGCGGTCCCGGGACAGGGGGCTGTGCACCTTC.